Presented here are 7 T cell receptor beta chains from one specimen sequenced in a study of somatic mutations in cytotoxic T cells in rheumatoid arthritis. This table comes from immunoSEQ multiplex PCR, and its TCRdb copy is limited to in-frame clones, with some not included. The sample lists 20,000 to 25,000 clones; around 83% were seen once. Sample: CD8+ T cells sorted from blood. These receptor sequences come from a woman between 50 and 59 years old in good health.

The V call is TRBV19, the J call TRBJ1-1; D not certain. Trimming took off 1 base at V and 1 base at J, with 7 bases between the two ends. Germline V gene sequence: CDR1 LNHDA, CDR2 SQIVND (reference sequence). CDR3 length: 14 residues. This CDR3 reads CASSIVLKNTEAFF. CDR3 bases: TGTGCCAGTAGTATAGTCCTCAAGAACACTGAAGCTTTCTTT. The whole variable domain, remainder taken from reference TRBV19 and TRBJ1-1, is DGGITQSPKYLFRKEGQNVTLSCEQNLNHDAMYWYRQDPGQGLRLIYYSQIVNDFQKGDIAEGYSVSREKKESFPLTVTSAQKNPTAFYLCASSIVLKNTEAFFGQGTRLTVV.

Only a few counts were recorded for this clone. At the DNA level, this CDR3 is encoded by other sequences in the same sample as well. The J gene is TRBJ2-3, the V gene TRBV6-1; 12 bases line up with TRBD2. The CDR3 spans 15 residues. Germline-derived CDR1 and CDR2 are MNHNS and SASEGT. With V trimmed by 2 bases and J by 4 bases, 1 base remained unmatched. In nucleotides, the CDR3 is TGTGCCAGCAGTGAACTAGCGGGGGGGCCAGATACGCAGTATTTT. Translated, it gives CASSELAGGPDTQYF.

This clone was observed a few times. The chain links TRBV4-3 to TRBJ1-6; TRBD1 matches 9 bases. The CDR3 sequence is 15 residues long. V lost 0 bases to trimming and J lost 7 bases; unmatched junction nucleotides: 1. Germline V gives CDR1 LGHNA, CDR2 YSLEER. CDR3 amino acids: CASSQDGQGNSPLHF. Written as DNA, the CDR3 is TGCGCCAGCAGCCAAGACGGACAGGGGAATTCACCCCTCCACTTT.

This chain connects TRBV5-6 to TRBJ1-5, with D uncertain. Germline V gene lookup returns CDR1 SGHDT and CDR2 YYEEEE. There are 13 residues in the CDR3. V lost 1 base and J 7 bases, leaving 9 bases between the germline ends. The CDR3 DNA reads as TGTGCCAGCAGCTTGTGGTCCGGACAGCCCCAGCATTTT. Amino acid sequence: CASSLWSGQPQHF.

The rearrangement uses TRBV19 and TRBJ2-1, with TRBD1 as a possible D gene (5 bases). V was trimmed by 5 bases and J by 8 bases, leaving 7 bases between them. This CDR3 contains 11 residues. CDR1 and CDR2 (germline): LNHDA, SQIVND (reference sequence). CDR3 nucleotides: TGTGCCAGTAGTCCAGGGTATGAGCAGTTCTTC. Translating it yields CASSPGYEQFF.

The chain has TRBV7-9 and TRBJ2-7; 7 bases are a match to TRBD2. In germline, CDR1 is SEHNR, CDR2 FQNEAQ (reference sequence). The CDR3 runs to 14 residues. With V trimmed by 3 bases and J by 2 bases, 4 bases remained unmatched. The CDR3 DNA follows: TGTGCCAGCAGCTTCACTAGCGCCGCCTACGAGCAGTACTTC. Protein product: CASSFTSAAYEQYF.

In the case of this clone: At one of its ends the junction is not consistent with the germline gene, which may arise from a read error. The chain is built from TRBV7-7 and TRBJ2-1; no reliable D call. The CDR3 loop spans 12 amino acids. From germline, CDR1 is SSHAT and CDR2 FNYEAQ (reference sequence). CDR3 protein: CASSDSYNEQFF. The CDR3 DNA reads as TGTGCTAGCAGCGACTCCTACAATGAGCAGTTCTTC.